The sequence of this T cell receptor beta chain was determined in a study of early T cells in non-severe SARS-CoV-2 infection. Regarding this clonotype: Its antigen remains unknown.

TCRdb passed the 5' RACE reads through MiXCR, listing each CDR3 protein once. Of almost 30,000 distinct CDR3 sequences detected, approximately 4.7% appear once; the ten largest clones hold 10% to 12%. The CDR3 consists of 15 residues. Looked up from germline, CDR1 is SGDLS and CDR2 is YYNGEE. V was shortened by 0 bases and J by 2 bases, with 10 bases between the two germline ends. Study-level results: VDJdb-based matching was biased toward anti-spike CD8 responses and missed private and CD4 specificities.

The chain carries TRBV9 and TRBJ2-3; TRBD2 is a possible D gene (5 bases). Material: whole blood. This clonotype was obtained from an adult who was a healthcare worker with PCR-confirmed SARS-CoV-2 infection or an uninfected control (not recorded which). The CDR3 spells CASSVEGGFTDTQYF. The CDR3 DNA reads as TGTGCCAGCAGCGTAGAAGGCGGGTTCACAGATACGCAGTATTTT.